Following are 5 T cell receptor beta chains from one sample sequenced in a study of blood T cells in healthy people across ages (dated by TCRdb to the mid-2010s). Receptor amplification or capture employed 5' RACE. Instrument used: Illumina HiSeq 2500. A second roughly 7 to 11 cycle PCR used a sample-barcoded 5' primer and a J-beta primer mix. The public reads were run again by TCRdb, first through fastp at Q25 and then through MiXCR, and only productive beta chains were kept. Rows with a matching CDR3 protein are joined into one entry that keeps the most common DNA and genes. A total of over a million distinct CDR3 sequences appear in this sample, roughly 43% of them only once. Roughly 3.7% of the sample is in the top ten clones. Material: blood. The receptors were sampled from a woman under 30 in good health.

V and J are TRBV24-1 and TRBJ2-1; 12 bases align to TRBD2. The trim removed 0 bases at V and 8 bases at J, leaving 7 bases unmatched. Germline CDR1 and CDR2: KGHDR and SFDVKD. The CDR3 length is 17 residues. The CDR3 DNA reads TGTGCCACCAGTGATTTGCGACTAGCGGGAGCCGGCGATGAGCAGTTCTTC. Protein sequence: CATSDLRLAGAGDEQFF.

This clonotype was counted only a few times. The chain combines TRBV28 with TRBJ1-5; TRBD1 aligns across 8 bases. The CDR3 totals 15 residues. The germline V gene has CDR1 MDHEN and CDR2 SYDVKM. J was trimmed by 3 bases and V by 5 bases; bases with no gene match: 6. The CDR3 DNA is TGTGCCAGCAGTCCCCGACAGGGGCTCAATCAGCCCCAGCATTTT. Translation: CASSPRQGLNQPQHF.

This clonotype turned up a few times. This chain connects TRBV29-1 to TRBJ2-3; no definite D call. Germline assignment: CDR1 SQVTM and CDR2 ANQGSEA. The ends were cut back, 1 base at V and 0 bases at J, with 8 bases in the middle. The CDR3 is 14 residues long. In DNA form, the CDR3 reads TGCAGCGTTGAAGGACTCCTCAGCACAGATACGCAGTATTTT. Translated: CSVEGLLSTDTQYF.

This chain uses TRBV6-5 with TRBJ2-3; D is unclear. V was shortened by 6 bases and J by 11 bases, with 15 bases between the two germline ends. Germline values: CDR1 MNHEY, CDR2 SVGAGI. The CDR3 is 12 residues long. CDR3 DNA: TGTGCCAGCAGCTATGGTGGGAATATGCAGTATTTT. It is translated as CASSYGGNMQYF.

J is TRBJ2-4 and V is TRBV6-5; the match to TRBD1 covers 10 bases. The J call may be mistaken, given a closer DNA end match to TRBJ2-7. Germline CDR1 is MNHEY and CDR2 is SVGAGI. CDR3 size: 15 residues. CDR3 in DNA: TGTGCCAGCTCACCCGGGACAGGGGATTTCAACGAGCAGTACTTC. Protein: CASSPGTGDFNEQYF.